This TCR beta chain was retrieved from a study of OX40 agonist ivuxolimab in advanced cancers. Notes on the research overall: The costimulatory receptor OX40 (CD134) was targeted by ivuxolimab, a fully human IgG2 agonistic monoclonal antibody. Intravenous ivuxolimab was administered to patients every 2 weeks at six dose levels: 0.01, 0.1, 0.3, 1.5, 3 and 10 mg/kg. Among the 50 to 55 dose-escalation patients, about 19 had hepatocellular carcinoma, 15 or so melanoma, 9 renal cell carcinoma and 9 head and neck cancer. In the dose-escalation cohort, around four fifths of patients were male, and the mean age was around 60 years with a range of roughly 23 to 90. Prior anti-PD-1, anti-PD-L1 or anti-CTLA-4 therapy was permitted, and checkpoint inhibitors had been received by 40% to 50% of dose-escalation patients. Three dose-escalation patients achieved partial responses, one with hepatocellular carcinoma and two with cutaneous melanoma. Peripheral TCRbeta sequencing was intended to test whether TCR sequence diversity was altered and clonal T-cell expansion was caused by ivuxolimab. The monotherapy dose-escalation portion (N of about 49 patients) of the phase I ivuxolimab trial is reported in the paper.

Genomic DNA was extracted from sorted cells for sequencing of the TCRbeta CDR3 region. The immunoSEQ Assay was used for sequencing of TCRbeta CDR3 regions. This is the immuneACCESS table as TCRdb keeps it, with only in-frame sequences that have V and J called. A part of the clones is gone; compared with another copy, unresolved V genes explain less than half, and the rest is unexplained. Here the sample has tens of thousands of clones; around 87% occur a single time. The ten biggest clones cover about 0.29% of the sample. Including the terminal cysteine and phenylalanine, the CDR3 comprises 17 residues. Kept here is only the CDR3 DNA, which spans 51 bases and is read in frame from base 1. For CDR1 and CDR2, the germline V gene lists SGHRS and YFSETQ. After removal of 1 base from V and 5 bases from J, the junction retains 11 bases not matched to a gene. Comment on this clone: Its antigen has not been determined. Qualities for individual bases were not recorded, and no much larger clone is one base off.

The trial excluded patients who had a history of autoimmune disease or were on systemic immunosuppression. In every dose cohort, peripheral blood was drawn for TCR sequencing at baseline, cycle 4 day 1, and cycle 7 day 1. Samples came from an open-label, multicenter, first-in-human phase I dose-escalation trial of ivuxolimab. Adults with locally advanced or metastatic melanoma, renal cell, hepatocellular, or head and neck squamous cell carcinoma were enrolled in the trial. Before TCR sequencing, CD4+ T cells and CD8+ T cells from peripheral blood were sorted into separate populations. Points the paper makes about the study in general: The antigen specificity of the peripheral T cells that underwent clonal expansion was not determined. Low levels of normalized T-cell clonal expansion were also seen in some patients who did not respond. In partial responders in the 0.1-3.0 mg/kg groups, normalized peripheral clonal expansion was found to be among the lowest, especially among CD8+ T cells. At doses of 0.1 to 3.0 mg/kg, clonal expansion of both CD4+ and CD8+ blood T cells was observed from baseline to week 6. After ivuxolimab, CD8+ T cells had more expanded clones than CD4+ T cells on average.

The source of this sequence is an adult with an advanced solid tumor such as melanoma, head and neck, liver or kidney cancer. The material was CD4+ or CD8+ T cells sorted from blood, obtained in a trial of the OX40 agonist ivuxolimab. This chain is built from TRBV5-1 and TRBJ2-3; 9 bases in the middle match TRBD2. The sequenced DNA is TGCGCCAGCAGCTTGATCGTTGCGGGGGGGCGTGGAGATACGCAGTATTTT. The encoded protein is CASSLIVAGGRGDTQYF.